This T cell receptor (delta chain) was recorded in a study of Vδ1+ human thymocytes. Study-wide points: Unlike peripheral blood Vdelta1+ controls, thymic delta-chain sequences included approximately 20% Vdelta2 and few Vdelta3. In the thymus, TRG and TRD repertoires looked highly polyclonal with Gaussian CDR3 lengths. Unexpected Vdelta2 sequences could cause misinterpretation of bulk repertoire data.

Sequences come from RNA converted to cDNA by reverse transcription. The CDR3 regions were amplified by multiplex PCR from V-gene primers to a constant-region primer. TCRdb reapplied CATT to the multiplex PCR reads. The table lists approximately 58,000 delta-chain clones, less than 15% of them singletons. With respect to this clone: Its matching antigen is unknown. The junction departs from the called germline gene at one end, perhaps through a read error.

Per the germline V gene, CDR1 is TSWWSYY and CDR2 is QGS. The CDR3 consists of 17 residues. Thymocytes were sorted as CD3+ TCRVdelta1+ TCRVdelta2- after alphabeta T cell depletion. Purity of the sorted Vdelta1+ thymocytes ranged from about 97% to 99.6%. This TCR was sampled from a girl under three years old who had congenital heart surgery. Sequenced input: Vdelta1+ gamma-delta thymocytes from the thymus. Subset noted: FACS-sorted CD3+ TCRalphabeta- TCRVdelta1+ TCRVdelta2- thymocytes. The V gene is TRDV1, the J gene TRDJ1, with D maybe TRDD3 (5 bases). The CDR3 DNA sequence: TGTGCTCTTGGGAAACTCCATCATCGGGATTACACCGATAAACTCATCTTT. As protein: CALGKLHHRDYTDKLIF.